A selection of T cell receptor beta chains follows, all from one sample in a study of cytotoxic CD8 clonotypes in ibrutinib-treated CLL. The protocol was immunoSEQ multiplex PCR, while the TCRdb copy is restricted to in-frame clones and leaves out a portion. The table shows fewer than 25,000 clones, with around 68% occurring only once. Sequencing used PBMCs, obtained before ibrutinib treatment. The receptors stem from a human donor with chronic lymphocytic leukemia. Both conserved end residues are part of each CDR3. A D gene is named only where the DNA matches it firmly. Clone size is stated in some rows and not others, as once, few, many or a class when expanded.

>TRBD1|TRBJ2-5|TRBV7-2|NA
TGTGCCAGCAGCTACGGACAGGGTGTCCAAGAGACCCAGTACTTC
CASSYGQGVQETQYF
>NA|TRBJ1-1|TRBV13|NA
TGTGCCAGCAGCCCAGTATACTCGGGCACTGAAGCTTTCTTT
CASSPVYSGTEAFF
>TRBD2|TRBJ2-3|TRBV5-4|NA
TGTGCCAGCAGTACCCCGGGGGGGTCAGATACGCAGTATTTT
CASSTPGGSDTQYF
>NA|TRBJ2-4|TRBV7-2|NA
TGTGCCAGCAGCTTAGGGGCAGGGCCAGGAAACATTCAGTACTTC
CASSLGAGPGNIQYF
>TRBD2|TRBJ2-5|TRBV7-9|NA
TGTGCCAGCAGCTTGAGGGGACTAGCGGTAAGAGAGACCCAGTACTTC
CASSLRGLAVRETQYF
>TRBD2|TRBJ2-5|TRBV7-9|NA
TGTGCCAGCAGCCCACCGGGACTAGCGGGAGAGACCCAGTACTTC
CASSPPGLAGETQYF
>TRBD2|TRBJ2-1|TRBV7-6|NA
TGTGCCAGCAGCAAAACTAGCGGGAGGATGTACAATGAGCAGTTCTTC
CASSKTSGRMYNEQFF
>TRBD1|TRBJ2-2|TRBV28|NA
TGTGCCAGCAGTTTAGTCCCGGGTCTTCGGGACAGGTACACCGGGGAGCTGTTTTTT
CASSLVPGLRDRYTGELFF
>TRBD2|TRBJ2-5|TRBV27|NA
TGTGCCAGCAGTTTAAACGGGAGGGTAGAGACCCAGTACTTC
CASSLNGRVETQYF
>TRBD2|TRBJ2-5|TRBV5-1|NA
TGCGCCAGCAGCCCGGGACTAGCGGGAGTTCGGGAAGAGACCCAGTACTTC
CASSPGLAGVREETQYF
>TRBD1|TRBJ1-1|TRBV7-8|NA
TGTGCCAGCAGCTTAGTTCAGGGGGGGAACACTGAAGCTTTCTTT
CASSLVQGGNTEAFF
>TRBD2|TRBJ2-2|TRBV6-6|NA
TGTGCCAGCAGCCCCGGGACTAGCTCCACCGGGGAGCTGTTTTTT
CASSPGTSSTGELFF
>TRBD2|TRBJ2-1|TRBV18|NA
TGTGCCAGCTCACCACTAGCGGGCTCCTACAATGAGCAGTTCTTC
CASSPLAGSYNEQFF
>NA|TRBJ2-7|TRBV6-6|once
TGTGCCAGCAGTTATTCGAACAACTACGAGCAGTACTTC
CASSYSNNYEQYF
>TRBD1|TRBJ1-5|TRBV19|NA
TGTGCCAGTAGTAAGGGGACAGTAACATATAGCAATCAGCCCCAGCATTTT
CASSKGTVTYSNQPQHF
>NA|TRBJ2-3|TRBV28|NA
TGTGCCAGCAGTTTGGACAGTCCTTCCACAGATACGCAGTATTTT
CASSLDSPSTDTQYF
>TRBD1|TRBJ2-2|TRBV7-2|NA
TGTGCCAGCCATCTTTACTCCGGGACAGTTCCTACCGGGGAGCTGTTTTTT
CASHLYSGTVPTGELFF
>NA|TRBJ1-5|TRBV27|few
TGTGCCAGCAGTGACGTGTGGGACCCGGGTCAGCCCCAGCATTTT
CASSDVWDPGQPQHF
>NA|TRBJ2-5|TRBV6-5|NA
TGTGCCAGCAGTTCGTCAGGGTACCGAGAGACCCAGTACTTC
CASSSSGYRETQYF
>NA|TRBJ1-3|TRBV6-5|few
TGTGCCAGCAGTTACTCAGGAAACACCATATATTTT
CASSYSGNTIYF
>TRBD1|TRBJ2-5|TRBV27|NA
TGTGCCAGCAGTTTATCTGCCCCGACAGGGGGAGAGACCCAGTACTTC
CASSLSAPTGGETQYF
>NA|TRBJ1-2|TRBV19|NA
TGTGCCAGTAGTTTGGCCGGAGCCTATGGCTACACCTTC
CASSLAGAYGYTF
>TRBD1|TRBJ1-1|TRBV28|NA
TGTGCCAGCAGACCCCATACAGGGGGCAGAGGGACTGAAGCTTTCTTT
CASRPHTGGRGTEAFF
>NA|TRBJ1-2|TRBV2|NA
TGTGCCAGCAGTAACAGGGCGGACTATGGCTACACCTTC
CASSNRADYGYTF
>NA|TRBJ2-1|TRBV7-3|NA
TGTGCCAGCAGCTTAAACCCTGGACACCCGAGCTCCTACAATGAGCAGTTCTTC
CASSLNPGHPSSYNEQFF
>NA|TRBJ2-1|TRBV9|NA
TGTGCCAGCAGCGTACCGCCCACGGCCGATCATGAGCAGTTCTTC
CASSVPPTADHEQFF
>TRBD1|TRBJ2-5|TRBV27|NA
TGTGCCAGCGGACAGGACAGGGGAGAGACCCAGTACTTC
CASGQDRGETQYF
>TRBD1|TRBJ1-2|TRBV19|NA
TGTGCCAGTAGTACAACAGGGGCAACTAACTATGGCTACACCTTC
CASSTTGATNYGYTF
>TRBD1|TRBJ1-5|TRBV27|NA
TGTGCCAGCAGTTTGGGACAGGGACCCAATCAGCCCCAGCATTTT
CASSLGQGPNQPQHF
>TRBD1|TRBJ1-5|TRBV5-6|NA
TGTGCCAGCAGCTCCCTCCGGACAGGGGGCGTCGGTCAGCCCCAGCATTTT
CASSSLRTGGVGQPQHF
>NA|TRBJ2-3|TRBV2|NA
TGTGCCAGCAGGCGATCCGTGGATACGCAGTATTTT
CASRRSVDTQYF
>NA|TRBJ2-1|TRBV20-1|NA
TGCAGTGCCCCGACTGCCTTGGAGCAGTTCTTC
CSAPTALEQFF
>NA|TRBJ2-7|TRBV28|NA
TGTGCCAGCAGTTTAGGGCTCTCGAGCTCCTACGAGCAGTACTTC
CASSLGLSSSYEQYF
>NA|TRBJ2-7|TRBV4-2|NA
TGTGCCAGCAGCCAAGACTCCTACGAGCAGTACTTC
CASSQDSYEQYF
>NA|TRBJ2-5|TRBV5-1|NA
TGCGCCAGCAGCTTGGGGCAAGAGACCCAGTACTTC
CASSLGQETQYF
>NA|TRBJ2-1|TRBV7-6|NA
TGTGCCAGCAGCCCCCGGACCTACAATGAGCAGTTCTTC
CASSPRTYNEQFF
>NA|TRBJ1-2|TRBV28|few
TGTGCCGCAGGGGTCTATGGCTACACCTTC
CAAGVYGYTF
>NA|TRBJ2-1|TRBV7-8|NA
TGTGCCAGCAGCCTAGGGGGGTTGGGGCACAATGAGCAGTTCTTC
CASSLGGLGHNEQFF
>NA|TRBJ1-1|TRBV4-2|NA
TGTGCCAGCAGCCAAGCAACACAGGGAATGGACACTGAAGCTTTCTTT
CASSQATQGMDTEAFF
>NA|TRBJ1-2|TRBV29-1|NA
TGCAGCGTTGATCCGCGGGATGGCTACACCTTC
CSVDPRDGYTF
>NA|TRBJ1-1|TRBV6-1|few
TGTGCCAGCAGTGAACGTCTCCTGTCGGGTAACACTGAAGCTTTCTTT
CASSERLLSGNTEAFF
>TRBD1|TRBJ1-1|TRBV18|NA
TGTGCCAGCTCACGGACAGGAGAAGCTTTCTTT
CASSRTGEAFF
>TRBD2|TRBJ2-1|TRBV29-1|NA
TGCAGCGCAGCCGATAGCGGGAACCCCCACAATGAGCAGTTCTTC
CSAADSGNPHNEQFF
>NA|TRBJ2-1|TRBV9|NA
TGTGCCAGCAGCGTTACTAACTATAATGAGCAGTTCTTC
CASSVTNYNEQFF
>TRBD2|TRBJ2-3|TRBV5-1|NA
TGCGCCAGCAGCTTGGGTCTGACTAGCGGGAACACAGATACGCAGTATTTT
CASSLGLTSGNTDTQYF